The next 19 T cell receptor beta chains were all read from a single sample in a study of long-term antiretroviral therapy in people with HIV. Sequencing used immunoSEQ v3.0 at survey level. Measured with immunoSEQ multiplex PCR; TCRdb has only the in-frame clones, and not every one. Of around 25,000 clones listed, 65% to 85% were seen once; the top ten hold roughly 5.6%. This specimen consisted of unsorted PBMCs, obtained 3 years after starting antiretroviral therapy. The source is a man younger than 35 with HIV.

The chain links TRBV6-1 to TRBJ2-1; TRBD2 matches at 7 bases. This CDR3 comprises 16 residues. J lost 4 bases, V lost 4 bases, and 10 bases had no gene match. The germline gives CDR1 MNHNS, CDR2 SASEGT. CDR3 amino acids: CASSVWAGEGYNEQFF. The CDR3 coding sequence is TGTGCCAGCAGTGTCTGGGCGGGGGAGGGATACAATGAGCAGTTCTTC.

The chain joins TRBV6-6 to TRBJ2-1; a weak D match, TRBD2 (6 bases). Between the trimmed V and J ends, which lost 5 bases and 0 bases, there was a span of 14 bases. This CDR3 comprises 16 residues. Germline V lookup: CDR1 MNHNY, CDR2 SVGAGI (reference sequence). The CDR3 nucleotides are TGTGCCAGCAGTGGTACGGCGGGGAGCTCCTACAATGAGCAGTTCTTC. Protein sequence: CASSGTAGSSYNEQFF.

The chain links TRBV7-6 to TRBJ2-2; D call uncertain. V was shortened by 5 bases and J by 1 base, with 2 bases between the two germline ends. The CDR3 length is 12 residues. Germline V gives CDR1 SGHVS, CDR2 FNYEAQ. The CDR3 nucleotides are TGTGCCAGCAGCCTGAACACCGGGGAGCTGTTTTTT. Translation: CASSLNTGELFF.

The chain is built from TRBV30 and TRBJ1-3; D is unresolved. Germline CDR1 GTSNPN, CDR2 SVGIG (reference sequence). The V end was cut by 2 bases, the J end by 6 bases, with 20 bases between. This CDR3 is built from 16 residues. The CDR3 loop reads CAWSYPSRNYLNTIYF. Written as DNA, the CDR3 is TGTGCCTGGAGTTACCCCAGTCGGAACTATTTAAACACCATATATTTT.

This chain joins TRBV7-9 and TRBJ1-1, with D maybe TRBD1 (5 bases). This CDR3 contains 15 residues. Germline loops: CDR1 SEHNR, CDR2 FQNEAQ (reference sequence). With 10 bases removed from V and 5 bases from J, the gap between germline ends came to 23 bases. CDR3 region: CATSETGGLVTEAFF. In nucleotides, the CDR3 is TGTGCCACCTCCGAGACGGGGGGGTTGGTGACTGAAGCTTTCTTT. The whole variable domain, remainder taken from reference TRBV7-9 and TRBJ1-1, is DTGVSQNPRHKITKRGQNVTFRCDPISEHNRLYWYRQTLGQGPEFLTYFQNEAQLEKSRLLSDRFSAERPKGSFSTLEIQRTEQGDSAMYLCATSETGGLVTEAFFGQGTRLTVV.

The genes are TRBV7-8 and TRBJ2-1; 9 bases line up with TRBD2. This CDR3 spans 16 amino acids. The germline V gene has CDR1 SGHVS and CDR2 FQNEAQ. Trimming took 4 bases from V and 4 from J; bases not matched to a gene: 8. The CDR3 sequence is CASSSLAGFRYNEQFF. The CDR3, as DNA: TGTGCCAGCAGCTCCCTAGCGGGGTTCCGGTACAATGAGCAGTTCTTC. Full variable domain (remainder filled in from reference TRBV7-8 and TRBJ2-1): GAGVSQSPRYKVAKRGQDVALRCDPISGHVSLFWYQQALGQGPEFLTYFQNEAQLDKSGLPSDRFFAERPEGSVSTLKIQRTQQEDSAVYLCASSSLAGFRYNEQFFGPGTRLTVL.

J is TRBJ2-3 and V is TRBV29-1; possibly TRBD2 for D (6 bases). The CDR3 is made up of 14 amino acids. The germline V gene has CDR1 SQVTM and CDR2 ANQGSEA. V dropped 3 bases and J dropped 3 bases, with 13 bases sitting between them. CDR3 DNA: TGCAGCGTTGAGGGAGGCGATTCTACAGATACGCAGTATTTT. It codes for CSVEGGDSTDTQYF.

This clone was counted between two and nine times. CDR3 sequence reads: CASSLDQGLHIYF. The DNA for the CDR3 is TGCGCCAGCAGCTTGGATCAGGGATTGCACATATATTTT. This sequence joins TRBV5-1 and TRBJ1-3, with D tentatively TRBD1 (5 bases). V gave up 0 bases and J gave up 12 bases, with 13 bases separating them. The CDR3 consists of 13 residues. Per the germline V gene, CDR1 is SGHRS and CDR2 is YFSETQ.

The chain has TRBV12-5 and TRBJ2-2; TRBD1 aligns across 7 bases. V lost 5 bases to trimming and J lost 2 bases; unmatched junction nucleotides: 11. Looked up from germline, CDR1 is LGHNT and CDR2 is FRNRAP. The CDR3 has 17 residues. CDR3 sequence: CASGTGPRQGNTGELFF. CDR3 DNA: TGTGCTAGTGGTACCGGTCCCCGACAGGGAAACACCGGGGAGCTGTTTTTT.

CDR3 region: CASSSALSVGANVLTF. The CDR3 nucleotides are TGTGCCAGCAGTTCCGCGTTGTCAGTTGGGGCCAACGTCCTGACTTTC. The V gene is TRBV6-6, the J gene TRBJ2-6; D unresolved. CDR1 and CDR2 from the germline V gene are MNHNY and SVGAGI (reference sequence). The CDR3 totals 16 residues. V shed 4 bases and J shed 3 bases, with 13 bases lying between them.

V and J are TRBV9 and TRBJ2-1, with 13 bases aligning to TRBD2. This CDR3 comprises 19 residues. Per germline, CDR1 SGDLS and CDR2 YYNGEE. The ends lost 2 bases at V and 2 bases at J; junction bases unmatched: 10. The DNA of the CDR3 is TGTGCCAGCAGCGTCGCACTAGCGGGGGGGCGCGGAACCTACAATGAGCAGTTCTTC. This codes for CASSVALAGGRGTYNEQFF. Filled out from reference TRBV9 and TRBJ2-1, the complete variable domain reads DSGVTQTPKHLITATGQRVTLRCSPRSGDLSVYWYQQSLDQGLQFLIQYYNGEERAKGNILERFSAQQFPDLHSELNLSSLELGDSALYFCASSVALAGGRGTYNEQFFGPGTRLTVL.

The chain is built from TRBV6-4 and TRBJ2-2; D remains unclear. V gave up 3 bases and J gave up 0 bases, with 5 bases separating them. CDR1 MRHNA and CDR2 SNTAGT come from the germline V gene. The CDR3 runs 14 residues. The CDR3: CASSDRANTGELFF. The CDR3 coding sequence is TGTGCCAGCAGTGATCGAGCGAACACCGGGGAGCTGTTTTTT.

The rearrangement uses TRBV2 and TRBJ1-2; D is uncertain. CDR1 SNHLY and CDR2 FYNNEI come from the germline V gene. This CDR3 is built from 13 residues. Trimming cost V 6 bases and J 3 bases, with 11 bases left between them. The CDR3 nucleotides read TGTGCCAGCAGGGACGGGAACTACTATGGCTACACCTTC. Amino acids: CASRDGNYYGYTF.

The chain has TRBV28 and TRBJ1-5; D is perhaps TRBD1 (5 bases). Germline V gene sequence: CDR1 MDHEN, CDR2 SYDVKM. The CDR3 is made up of 14 amino acids. Trimming took 9 bases from V and 3 from J, leaving 15 bases between them. CDR3: CASIKAGPNQPQHF. The CDR3 DNA reads TGTGCCAGTATAAAAGCAGGGCCCAATCAGCCCCAGCATTTT. Based on the CDR3 plus reference TRBV28 and TRBJ1-5, the full variable domain is DVKVTQSSRYLVKRTGEKVFLECVQDMDHENMFWYRQDPGLGLRLIYFSYDVKMKEKGDIPEGYSVSREKKERFSLILESASTNQTSMYLCASIKAGPNQPQHFGDGTRLSIL.

The chain is built from TRBV11-2 and TRBJ2-7; no firm D call. CDR3 length: 11 residues. Germline V lookup: CDR1 SGHAT, CDR2 FQNNGV. The V and J ends lost 3 bases and 4 bases respectively, with 4 bases between them. This CDR3 reads CASSFQYEQYF. CDR3 in DNA: TGTGCCAGCAGCTTTCAATACGAGCAGTACTTC.

The sample holds one count of this clone. The V and J genes are TRBV25-1 and TRBJ2-1; 7 nucleotides align to TRBD1. V lost 6 bases and J lost 4; bases outside the gene matches: 12. The CDR3 is 16 residues long. CDR1 is MGHDK and CDR2 is SYGVNS in the germline V gene. The CDR3 DNA reads as TGTGCCAGCAGCGTCCAGGGGGTCCTTTCTTACAATGAGCAGTTCTTC. It encodes CASSVQGVLSYNEQFF.

This clone has a single count. The rearrangement links TRBV5-1 to TRBJ2-3; D may match TRBD1 or TRBD2 (5 bases each). V lost 4 bases, J lost 1 base, and 10 bases lay in between. CDR1 is SGHRS and CDR2 is YFSETQ in the germline V gene. This CDR3 has 14 amino acids. Here the CDR3 reads CASSPGARTDTQYF. CDR3 DNA sequence: TGCGCCAGCAGCCCCGGGGCCCGCACAGATACGCAGTATTTT.

This chain connects TRBV6-1 to TRBJ2-1, with D hard to call. CDR1 is MNHNS, CDR2 SASEGT, per germline. The CDR3 contains 16 residues. V was cut by 6 bases and J by 4 bases, with 19 bases left in between. The CDR3: CASSEPEDGPYNEQFF. The CDR3 region has the DNA TGTGCCAGCAGCGAACCCGAGGACGGACCTTACAATGAGCAGTTCTTC.

This clone is a singleton in its sample. The chain is built from TRBV7-9 and TRBJ1-1; 7 bases agree with TRBD1. CDR1 is SEHNR, CDR2 FQNEAQ, per germline (reference sequence). V was clipped by 5 bases and J by 9 bases; unmatched bases: 9. This CDR3 comprises 13 residues. The DNA for the CDR3 is TGTGCCAGCAGCCTGGACAGGTCCAGTCAAGCTTTCTTT. This translates into CASSLDRSSQAFF.